What follows describes a single T cell receptor beta chain. This entry comes from a study of blood T cell repertoires in COVID-19. Study-wide context: The origin of the acute and convalescent COVID-19 samples was the United States, Italy and Spain. Nucleic acid was either cDNA or gDNA, and it came from T cells, B-cell-depleted T cells, or PBMCs.

In the study's own analysis: Nucleated cell counts were estimated from reference gene primer amplification. Clones were read by immunoSEQ multiplex PCR, and TCRdb kept only the in-frame ones, dropping some. V and J calls and clone size are those listed in that table; D and trimming were worked out from the DNA. The table has 200,000 to 300,000 clones, roughly four fifths seen once. This CDR3 contains 15 residues. The germline V and J ends were trimmed by 5 bases and 2 bases, with 14 bases remaining between them. Germline V gives CDR1 SGHTA, CDR2 FQGTGA. The source is a woman aged 55-75 years with active or convalescent COVID-19. Material: peripheral blood. V gene TRBV7-3 combines with J gene TRBJ2-3; possibly TRBD2 for D (6 bases). The CDR3 DNA reads as TGTGCCAGCAGCGCGGGACCACAACTCACAGATACGCAGTATTTT. Translating gives CASSAGPQLTDTQYF. Full variable domain (rest looked up from reference TRBV7-3 and TRBJ2-3): GAGVSQTPSNKVTEKGKYVELRCDPISGHTALYWYRQSLGQGPEFLIYFQGTGAADDSGLPNDRFFAVRPEGSVSTLKIQRTERGDSAVYLCASSAGPQLTDTQYFGPGTRLTVL.